Listed here are 3 T cell receptor beta chains from one sample, sequenced in a study of blood T cell repertoires in COVID-19. The method was immunoSEQ multiplex PCR; TCRdb's version includes in-frame clones alone and lacks a portion of them. The sample includes 200,000 or so clones, 75% to 90% of them seen just once. Material for sequencing was peripheral blood. The receptors originated from a woman between 35 and 50 years old with acute or convalescent COVID-19.

This clone was seen a handful of times. This chain links TRBV13 with TRBJ2-7, with D unclear. V was clipped by 5 bases and J by 4 bases, with 12 bases between them. Germline CDR1 reads PRHDT; CDR2 reads FYEKMQ (reference sequence). The length of the CDR3 is 13 residues. CDR3 loop: CASSLTPTYEQYF. CDR3 in DNA: TGTGCCAGCAGCCTGACTCCAACTTACGAGCAGTACTTC.

The chain has TRBV19 and TRBJ2-2; weak D call: TRBD1 (6 bases). This CDR3 is 14 amino acids long. Germline V gives CDR1 LNHDA, CDR2 SQIVND (reference sequence). V lost 0 bases and J 11 bases, leaving 13 bases between the germline ends. In nucleotides, the CDR3 is TGTGCCAGTAGTATAGAGAGACAGGTCCAAGAGCTGTTTTTT. Its translation is CASSIERQVQELFF.

This chain links TRBV5-1 with TRBJ1-6, with TRBD1 as a possible D gene (5 bases). The CDR3 totals 14 residues. Germline V gives CDR1 SGHRS, CDR2 YFSETQ. V lost 2 bases to trimming and J lost 9 bases, with 12 bases between them. CDR3 in DNA: TGCGCCAGCAGCTTCGGCAGGGCAGGTTCACCCCTCCACTTT. Translated: CASSFGRAGSPLHF.